This T cell receptor beta chain stems from a study of blood T cell repertoires in COVID-19. Whole-study context: Acute and convalescent COVID-19 specimens originated in the United States, Italy and Spain. The analysed material was cDNA or gDNA that came from T cells, B-cell-depleted T cells, or PBMCs.

Authors' methods: Amplifying reference gene primers gave estimates of nucleated cell counts. Method: immunoSEQ multiplex PCR; TCRdb's copy keeps in-frame clones and lacks some. V and J calls and clone size are copied from that table; D and trimming were computed from the DNA. The sample holds some 250,000 clones, approximately 78% seen once. V lost 4 bases to trimming and J lost 3 bases, with 14 bases between them. The CDR3 is 15 amino acids. Germline V gene sequence: CDR1 SGDLS, CDR2 YYNGEE. This clonotype was obtained from a woman in her late teens or twenties with acute or convalescent COVID-19. The sample taken for sequencing was peripheral blood. V and J are TRBV9 and TRBJ1-5; a weak D match, TRBD1 (6 bases). This CDR3 reads CASSPSGTTNQPQHF. In DNA, the CDR3 is TGTGCCAGCAGCCCCTCCGGGACAACCAATCAGCCCCAGCATTTT.